This T cell receptor (beta chain) was retrieved from a study of human T cells and chemical hapten exposure. Background on the study: Diphenylcyclopropenone doses were given weekly to the scalps of patients across the approximately 25-week study. The study's findings and limits: Compared with pre-sensitization or healthy control sets, expanded TCRs clustered more. Those TCRs sitting above 1 in 1000 frequency stayed the same with DPC sensitization.

In the original analysis: Counts of TCRs in each sample centred on a median of approximately 100,000 and extended from around 25,000 to 690,000. From the RACE reads, TCRdb called clonotypes with MiXCR, one entry per CDR3 protein. None of the V and J calls come from the authors' own analysis; TCRdb made them. In the table there are tens of thousands of distinct CDR3 sequences, roughly 15% of which are singletons. In its sample, this clonotype was seen many times. Its target is unknown. Time point described: pre-sensitization, week 0. Indicated treatment: therapeutic diphenylcyclopropenone sensitization with weekly scalp DPC. The sample in question was whole blood, obtained in connection with sensitization to the hapten diphenylcyclopropenone (DPC). The clonotype originates from a woman in her 50s with alopecia areata. Some clones in this sample may be carry-over from other donors' samples.

The CDR3 DNA reads as TGTGCCAGCTCCGTTCTTCAGGAGAACACTGAAGCTTTCTTT. Protein: CASSVLQENTEAFF. The chain has TRBV18 and TRBJ1-1; D remains unclear. Trimming stripped 6 bases from V and 1 base from J, with 12 bases between. Germline CDR1 is KGHSH and CDR2 is LQKENI. The CDR3 is 14 amino acids.